These T cell receptor beta chains were read from a single sample in a study of a mutant IDH1 vaccine in newly diagnosed glioma. Sequencing used immunoSEQ multiplex PCR; TCRdb keeps in-frame clones, though not all of them. This sample carries about 59,000 clones, 80% to 95% of them seen once, and the ten largest clones take about 2.5%. This material consisted of PBMCs, taken from a glioma patient treated with radiotherapy, temozolomide or both. The receptor source for this set is a man aged 50 to 59 with glioma. CDR3s include the opening cysteine and the closing phenylalanine or tryptophan. D genes are given only for firm matches. Size is omitted from some rows. Given values are once, few, many or a class for expanded clones.

cdr3_length: 17
v_call: TRBV7-9
j_call: TRBJ1-1
clone_size: NA
d_call: NA
cdr3_nt: TGTGCCAGCAGCTTAGGGGGTTTCGGGGTACGGAACACTGAAGCTTTCTTT
cdr3_aa: CASSLGGFGVRNTEAFF

cdr3_length: 15
v_call: TRBV9
j_call: TRBJ1-1
clone_size: NA
d_call: NA
cdr3_nt: TGTGCCAGCAGCGCAACCCCACAGGGGAACACTGAAGCTTTCTTT
cdr3_aa: CASSATPQGNTEAFF

cdr3_length: 15
v_call: TRBV4-3
j_call: TRBJ2-7
clone_size: NA
d_call: NA
cdr3_nt: TGCGCCAGCAGCCAAGACGGTCCAGGCCCCTACGAGCAGTACTTC
cdr3_aa: CASSQDGPGPYEQYF

cdr3_length: 15
v_call: TRBV7-2
j_call: TRBJ2-3
clone_size: NA
d_call: NA
cdr3_nt: TGTGCCAGCAGCTTAGTGGGACTGAGCACAGATACGCAGTATTTT
cdr3_aa: CASSLVGLSTDTQYF

cdr3_length: 17
v_call: TRBV5-1
j_call: TRBJ1-1
clone_size: NA
d_call: NA
cdr3_nt: TGCGCCAGCAGCTTAGGACAATATGGGGGCCCGAACACTGAAGCTTTCTTT
cdr3_aa: CASSLGQYGGPNTEAFF

cdr3_length: 16
v_call: TRBV18
j_call: TRBJ2-7
clone_size: NA
d_call: TRBD2
cdr3_nt: TGTGCCAGCTCACCACCGACTAGCGGGAGGAACTACGAGCAGTACTTC
cdr3_aa: CASSPPTSGRNYEQYF

cdr3_length: 15
v_call: TRBV19
j_call: TRBJ1-1
clone_size: NA
d_call: NA
cdr3_nt: TGTGCCAGTAGTATTTCCTCCGGGAGAGGCACTGAAGCTTTCTTT
cdr3_aa: CASSISSGRGTEAFF

cdr3_length: 12
v_call: TRBV29-1
j_call: TRBJ1-2
clone_size: NA
d_call: TRBD1
cdr3_nt: TGCAGCGTTGAGGTGACAGGGGACGGCTACACCTTC
cdr3_aa: CSVEVTGDGYTF

cdr3_length: 15
v_call: TRBV18
j_call: TRBJ2-7
clone_size: NA
d_call: NA
cdr3_nt: TGTGCCAGCTCGGATTGGACAGCGGGGACCTACGAGCAGTACTTC
cdr3_aa: CASSDWTAGTYEQYF

cdr3_length: 14
v_call: TRBV13
j_call: TRBJ2-3
clone_size: NA
d_call: NA
cdr3_nt: TGTGCCAGCAGCTTCGGGCCCCTAACAGATACGCAGTATTTT
cdr3_aa: CASSFGPLTDTQYF

cdr3_length: 14
v_call: TRBV18
j_call: TRBJ1-1
clone_size: once
d_call: NA
cdr3_nt: TGTGCCAGCTCACCAAATACAGCCAACACTGAAGCTTTCTTT
cdr3_aa: CASSPNTANTEAFF

cdr3_length: 14
v_call: TRBV19
j_call: TRBJ2-7
clone_size: NA
d_call: TRBD2
cdr3_nt: TGTGCCAGTAGTGGCAGCGGGGGGCCCCTCGAGCAGTACTTC
cdr3_aa: CASSGSGGPLEQYF

cdr3_length: 17
v_call: TRBV5-1
j_call: TRBJ1-1
clone_size: NA
d_call: NA
cdr3_nt: TGCGCCAGCAGCTTGGGTTTAGGGGCAGGGGTGAACACTGAAGCTTTCTTT
cdr3_aa: CASSLGLGAGVNTEAFF

cdr3_length: 12
v_call: TRBV5-5
j_call: TRBJ1-5
clone_size: NA
d_call: NA
cdr3_nt: TGTGCCAGCAGCCTATCCGGGGGATCCCAGCATTTT
cdr3_aa: CASSLSGGSQHF

cdr3_length: 14
v_call: TRBV4-1
j_call: TRBJ1-2
clone_size: NA
d_call: NA
cdr3_nt: TGCGCCAGCAGCCCGAGGACTAGGGGAGATGGCTACACCTTC
cdr3_aa: CASSPRTRGDGYTF

cdr3_length: 14
v_call: TRBV19
j_call: TRBJ2-7
clone_size: once
d_call: TRBD1
cdr3_nt: TGTGCCAGCACAGGGACAGGGACGTCCTACGAGCAGTACTTC
cdr3_aa: CASTGTGTSYEQYF

cdr3_length: 20
v_call: TRBV4-1
j_call: TRBJ2-5
clone_size: NA
d_call: TRBD2
cdr3_nt: TGCGCCAGCAGCCAAGATCGTGGGACTAGCGGGAGGGCGGAACAAGAGACCCAGTACTTC
cdr3_aa: CASSQDRGTSGRAEQETQYF

cdr3_length: 15
v_call: TRBV9
j_call: TRBJ1-3
clone_size: NA
d_call: TRBD1
cdr3_nt: TGTGCCAGCAGCCAAACAGGGGGCACTGGAAACACCATATATTTT
cdr3_aa: CASSQTGGTGNTIYF

cdr3_length: 13
v_call: TRBV7-9
j_call: TRBJ1-1
clone_size: NA
d_call: NA
cdr3_nt: TGTGCCAGCAGCGAGACAGAGAACACTGAAGCTTTCTTT
cdr3_aa: CASSETENTEAFF

cdr3_length: 15
v_call: TRBV7-7
j_call: TRBJ2-5
clone_size: NA
d_call: NA
cdr3_nt: TGTGCTAGCAGCTCCGGACGGAGGTACCAAGAGACCCAGTACTTC
cdr3_aa: CASSSGRRYQETQYF

cdr3_length: 14
v_call: TRBV7-8
j_call: TRBJ2-5
clone_size: NA
d_call: NA
cdr3_nt: TGTGCCAGCAGCTTAGCGGGGGGTGAAGAGACCCAGTACTTC
cdr3_aa: CASSLAGGEETQYF

cdr3_length: 17
v_call: TRBV27
j_call: TRBJ2-1
clone_size: NA
d_call: TRBD1
cdr3_nt: TGTGCCAGCAAGGGACAGGGCCCAACGACCTCCTACAATGAGCAGTTCTTC
cdr3_aa: CASKGQGPTTSYNEQFF

cdr3_length: 15
v_call: TRBV7-9
j_call: TRBJ1-5
clone_size: NA
d_call: NA
cdr3_nt: TGTGCCAGCAGCTTAGGAGGGTATAGCAATCAGCCCCAGCATTTT
cdr3_aa: CASSLGGYSNQPQHF

cdr3_length: 14
v_call: TRBV4-3
j_call: TRBJ2-7
clone_size: NA
d_call: NA
cdr3_nt: TGCGCCAGCAGCCAAGACAGATGGGGAAGTGAGCAGTACTTC
cdr3_aa: CASSQDRWGSEQYF

cdr3_length: 15
v_call: TRBV7-2
j_call: TRBJ2-1
clone_size: NA
d_call: TRBD2
cdr3_nt: TGTGCCAGCAGCTTGACTAGCGGGGGTTACAATGAGCAGTTCTTC
cdr3_aa: CASSLTSGGYNEQFF

cdr3_length: 15
v_call: TRBV7-9
j_call: TRBJ2-7
clone_size: once
d_call: NA
cdr3_nt: TGTGCCAGCAGCTCCGGACAGAACCCCTCCTACGAGCAGTACTTC
cdr3_aa: CASSSGQNPSYEQYF

cdr3_length: 15
v_call: TRBV4-3
j_call: TRBJ2-2
clone_size: NA
d_call: NA
cdr3_nt: TGCGCCAGCAGCCAAACCGGGTTTAGTGGCGGGGAGCTGTTTTTT
cdr3_aa: CASSQTGFSGGELFF

cdr3_length: 13
v_call: TRBV5-6
j_call: TRBJ2-7
clone_size: few
d_call: NA
cdr3_nt: TGTGCCAGCTCAGGCGCGGGCATGTACGAGCAGTACTTC
cdr3_aa: CASSGAGMYEQYF

cdr3_length: 17
v_call: TRBV29-1
j_call: TRBJ2-1
clone_size: NA
d_call: TRBD2
cdr3_nt: TGCAGCGTTGAGGGACTAGCGGGAGTAAAGGCCCACAATGAGCAGTTCTTC
cdr3_aa: CSVEGLAGVKAHNEQFF

cdr3_length: 18
v_call: TRBV18
j_call: TRBJ2-1
clone_size: NA
d_call: TRBD2
cdr3_nt: TGTGCCAGCTCACCGACCCCGGGACTAGCGGGAGGAGTAGATGAGCAGTTCTTC
cdr3_aa: CASSPTPGLAGGVDEQFF

cdr3_length: 16
v_call: TRBV28
j_call: TRBJ2-3
clone_size: NA
d_call: NA
cdr3_nt: TGTGCCAGCCGTGTAGGGGCAGTCCGTCCCACAGATACGCAGTATTTT
cdr3_aa: CASRVGAVRPTDTQYF

cdr3_length: 14
v_call: TRBV6-5
j_call: TRBJ1-2
clone_size: NA
d_call: NA
cdr3_nt: TGTGCCAGCAGCCGCGCCGGGACGGACTATGGCTACACCTTC
cdr3_aa: CASSRAGTDYGYTF

cdr3_length: 15
v_call: TRBV2
j_call: TRBJ2-3
clone_size: NA
d_call: NA
cdr3_nt: TGTGCCAGCAGTGAAAGGGGCCCCAGCACAGATACGCAGTATTTT
cdr3_aa: CASSERGPSTDTQYF

cdr3_length: 14
v_call: TRBV29-1
j_call: TRBJ2-1
clone_size: few
d_call: NA
cdr3_nt: TGCAGCGTTAACGAACTCCGCTCCTACAATGAGCAGTTCTTC
cdr3_aa: CSVNELRSYNEQFF

cdr3_length: 13
v_call: TRBV5-6
j_call: TRBJ2-3
clone_size: once
d_call: TRBD1
cdr3_nt: TGTGCCAGCATCTCGGGACAGGGGAATACGCAGTATTTT
cdr3_aa: CASISGQGNTQYF

cdr3_length: 16
v_call: TRBV2
j_call: TRBJ1-1
clone_size: few
d_call: TRBD1
cdr3_nt: TGTGCCAGCAGTGAAGAGGGACAGAGATTGAACACTGAAGCTTTCTTT
cdr3_aa: CASSEEGQRLNTEAFF

cdr3_length: 15
v_call: TRBV6-1
j_call: TRBJ2-1
clone_size: NA
d_call: NA
cdr3_nt: TGTGCCAGCAGTGAAGCGTGGGGCTCCTACAATGAGCAGTTCTTC
cdr3_aa: CASSEAWGSYNEQFF

cdr3_length: 15
v_call: TRBV11-1
j_call: TRBJ2-7
clone_size: NA
d_call: TRBD1
cdr3_nt: TGTGCCAGCAGCTTAGACGGGACAGGGATTTATGAGCAGTACTTC
cdr3_aa: CASSLDGTGIYEQYF

cdr3_length: 15
v_call: TRBV5-1
j_call: TRBJ1-2
clone_size: NA
d_call: NA
cdr3_nt: TGCGCCAGCAGCCCCGATCGTAGCTACCTTAATGGCTACACCTTC
cdr3_aa: CASSPDRSYLNGYTF

cdr3_length: 15
v_call: TRBV5-4
j_call: TRBJ2-7
clone_size: NA
d_call: TRBD1
cdr3_nt: TGTGCCAGCAGCCGAGGACAGGGGGCCTTGTACGAGCAGTACTTC
cdr3_aa: CASSRGQGALYEQYF

cdr3_length: 18
v_call: TRBV4-2
j_call: TRBJ1-4
clone_size: NA
d_call: NA
cdr3_nt: TGTGCCAGCAGCCAAGATCCAGCGGCTTCGAGGGGGAATGAAAAACTGTTTTTT
cdr3_aa: CASSQDPAASRGNEKLFF

cdr3_length: 18
v_call: TRBV5-8
j_call: TRBJ2-4
clone_size: NA
d_call: NA
cdr3_nt: TGTGCCAGCAGCTTGACCCCTATCGCGCACCTAGCCAAAAACATTCAGTACTTC
cdr3_aa: CASSLTPIAHLAKNIQYF

cdr3_length: 14
v_call: TRBV7-3
j_call: TRBJ2-1
clone_size: once
d_call: NA
cdr3_nt: TGTGCCAGCAGCGAGACCGGGACCCACAATGAGCAGTTCTTC
cdr3_aa: CASSETGTHNEQFF

cdr3_length: 14
v_call: TRBV5-1
j_call: TRBJ2-5
clone_size: NA
d_call: NA
cdr3_nt: TGCGCCAGCAGCTGGGGGCGGGAACAAGAGACCCAGTACTTC
cdr3_aa: CASSWGREQETQYF

cdr3_length: 15
v_call: TRBV27
j_call: TRBJ1-4
clone_size: NA
d_call: TRBD1
cdr3_nt: TGTGCCAGCAGCGGACAGGGAGCAACTAATGAAAAACTGTTTTTT
cdr3_aa: CASSGQGATNEKLFF

cdr3_length: 14
v_call: TRBV7-9
j_call: TRBJ1-2
clone_size: NA
d_call: NA
cdr3_nt: TGTGCCAGCAGCATAGGGACCTCTAACTATGGCTACACCTTC
cdr3_aa: CASSIGTSNYGYTF

cdr3_length: 15
v_call: TRBV7-9
j_call: TRBJ1-2
clone_size: NA
d_call: NA
cdr3_nt: TGTGCCAGCAGCTTAGAGGGGGGCAGGCCCTATGGCTACACCTTC
cdr3_aa: CASSLEGGRPYGYTF

cdr3_length: 18
v_call: TRBV5-6
j_call: TRBJ2-7
clone_size: NA
d_call: TRBD1
cdr3_nt: TGTGCCAGCAGGTACCGGGACAGGGCGCCATTGAAGGGCTACGAGCAGTACTTC
cdr3_aa: CASRYRDRAPLKGYEQYF

cdr3_length: 11
v_call: TRBV2
j_call: TRBJ1-1
clone_size: few
d_call: NA
cdr3_nt: TGTGCCCGTACTCAGGGAGCTGAAGCTTTCTTT
cdr3_aa: CARTQGAEAFF

cdr3_length: 14
v_call: TRBV6-5
j_call: TRBJ2-5
clone_size: NA
d_call: NA
cdr3_nt: TGTGCCAGCAGCCGTGGGCAGGGAGGAGAGACCCAGTACTTC
cdr3_aa: CASSRGQGGETQYF